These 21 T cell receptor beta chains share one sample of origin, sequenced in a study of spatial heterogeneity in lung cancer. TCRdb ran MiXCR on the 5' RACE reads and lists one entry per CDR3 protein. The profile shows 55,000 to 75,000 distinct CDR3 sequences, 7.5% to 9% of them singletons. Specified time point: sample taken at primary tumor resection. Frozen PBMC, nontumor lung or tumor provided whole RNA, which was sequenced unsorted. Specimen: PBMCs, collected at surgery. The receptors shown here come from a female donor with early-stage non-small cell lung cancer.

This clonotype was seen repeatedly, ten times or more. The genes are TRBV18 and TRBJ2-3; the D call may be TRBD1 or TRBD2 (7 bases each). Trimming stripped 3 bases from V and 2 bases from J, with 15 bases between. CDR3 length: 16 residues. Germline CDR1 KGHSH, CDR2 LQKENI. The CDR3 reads CASSPPGGAYTDTQYF. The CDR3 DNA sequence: TGTGCCAGCTCACCCCCAGGGGGGGCGTACACAGATACGCAGTATTTT.

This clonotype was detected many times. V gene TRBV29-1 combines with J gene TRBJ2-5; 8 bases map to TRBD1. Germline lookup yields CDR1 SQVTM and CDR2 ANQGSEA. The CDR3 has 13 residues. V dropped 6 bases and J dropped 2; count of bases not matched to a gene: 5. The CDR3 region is CSVRDRIQETQYF. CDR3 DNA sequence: TGCAGCGTCCGGGACAGGATTCAAGAGACCCAGTACTTC. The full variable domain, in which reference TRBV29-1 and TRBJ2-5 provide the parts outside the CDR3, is SAVISQKPSRDICQRGTSLTIQCQVDSQVTMMFWYRQQPGQSLTLIATANQGSEATYESGFVIDKFPISRPNLTFSTLTVSNMSPEDSSIYLCSVRDRIQETQYFGPGTRLLVL.

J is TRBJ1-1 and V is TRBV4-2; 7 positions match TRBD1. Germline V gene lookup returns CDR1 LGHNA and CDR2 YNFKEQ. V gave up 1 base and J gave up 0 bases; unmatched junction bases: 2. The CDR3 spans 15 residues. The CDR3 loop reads CASSQVQGVNTEAFF. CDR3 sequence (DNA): TGTGCCAGCAGCCAAGTGCAGGGGGTGAACACTGAAGCTTTCTTT.

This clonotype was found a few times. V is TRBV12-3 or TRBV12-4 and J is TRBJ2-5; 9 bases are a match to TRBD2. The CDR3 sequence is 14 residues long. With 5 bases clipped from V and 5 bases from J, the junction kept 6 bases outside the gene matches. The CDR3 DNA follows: TGTGCCAGCAGTGGACAAAGCGGGAGGGAGACCCAGTACTTC. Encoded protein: CASSGQSGRETQYF.

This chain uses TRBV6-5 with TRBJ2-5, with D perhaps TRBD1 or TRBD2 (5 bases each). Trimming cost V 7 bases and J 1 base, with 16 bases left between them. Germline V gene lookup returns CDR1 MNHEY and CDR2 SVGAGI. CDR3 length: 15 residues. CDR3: CASKDNGAIQETQYF. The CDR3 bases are TGTGCCAGCAAAGATAACGGGGCTATCCAAGAGACCCAGTACTTC.

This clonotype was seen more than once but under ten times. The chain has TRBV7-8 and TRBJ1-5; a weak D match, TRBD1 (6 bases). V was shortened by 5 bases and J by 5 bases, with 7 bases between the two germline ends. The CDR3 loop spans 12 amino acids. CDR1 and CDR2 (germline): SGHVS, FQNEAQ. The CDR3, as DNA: TGTGCCAGCAGCAACAGGGATCAGCCCCAGCATTTT. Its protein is CASSNRDQPQHF.

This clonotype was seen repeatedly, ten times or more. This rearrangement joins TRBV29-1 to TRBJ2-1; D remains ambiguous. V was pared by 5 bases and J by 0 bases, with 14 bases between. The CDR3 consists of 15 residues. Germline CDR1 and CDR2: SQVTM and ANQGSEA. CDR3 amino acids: CSVFPGPLSYNEQFF. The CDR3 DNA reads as TGCAGCGTTTTTCCGGGCCCCCTCTCCTACAATGAGCAGTTCTTC.

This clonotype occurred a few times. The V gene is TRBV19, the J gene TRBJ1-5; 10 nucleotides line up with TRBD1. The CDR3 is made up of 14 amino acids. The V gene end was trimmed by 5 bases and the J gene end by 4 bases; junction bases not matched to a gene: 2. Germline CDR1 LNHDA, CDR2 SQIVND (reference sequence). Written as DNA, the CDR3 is TGTGCCAGTAGTCCGGGACAGGGGAATCAGCCCCAGCATTTT. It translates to CASSPGQGNQPQHF.

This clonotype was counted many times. CDR3: CASSLEGVSNQPQHF. In nucleotides, the CDR3 is TGTGCCAGCAGCTTAGAAGGGGTTAGCAATCAGCCCCAGCATTTT. The rearrangement uses TRBV7-9 and TRBJ1-5; D possibly corresponds to TRBD1 (5 bases). Looked up from germline, CDR1 is SEHNR and CDR2 is FQNEAQ (reference sequence). Trimming shortened V by 1 base and J by 0 bases, and 7 bases separated the two germline ends. The CDR3 extends over 15 amino acids.

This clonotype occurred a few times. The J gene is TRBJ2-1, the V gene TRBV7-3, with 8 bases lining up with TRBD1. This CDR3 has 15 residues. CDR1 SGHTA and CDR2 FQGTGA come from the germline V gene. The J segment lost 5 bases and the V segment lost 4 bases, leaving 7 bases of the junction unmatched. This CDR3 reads CASSSTGGRDNEQFF. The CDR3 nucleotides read TGTGCCAGCAGCTCAACAGGGGGAAGAGACAATGAGCAGTTCTTC. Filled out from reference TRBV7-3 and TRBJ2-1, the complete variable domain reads GAGVSQTPSNKVTEKGKYVELRCDPISGHTALYWYRQSLGQGPEFLIYFQGTGAADDSGLPNDRFFAVRPEGSVSTLKIQRTERGDSAVYLCASSSTGGRDNEQFFGPGTRLTVL.

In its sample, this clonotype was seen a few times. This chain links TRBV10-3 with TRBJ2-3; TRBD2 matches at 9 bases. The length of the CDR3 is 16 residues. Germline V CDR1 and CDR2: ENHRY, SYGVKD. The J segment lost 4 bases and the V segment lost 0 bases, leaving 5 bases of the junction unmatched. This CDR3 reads CAISESRREGPDTQYF. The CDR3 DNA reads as TGTGCCATCAGTGAGTCGAGGCGGGAGGGCCCAGATACGCAGTATTTT.

Written as DNA, the CDR3 is TGTGCCAGCTTGGGGACAGGGGAAACGGCCAAAAACATTCAGTACTTC. It codes for CASLGTGETAKNIQYF. J is TRBJ2-4 and V is TRBV6-1; 10 positions agree with TRBD1. CDR1 MNHNS and CDR2 SASEGT come from the germline V gene. V shed 8 bases and J 1 base; nucleotides not matched to a gene: 8. The CDR3 has 16 amino acids.

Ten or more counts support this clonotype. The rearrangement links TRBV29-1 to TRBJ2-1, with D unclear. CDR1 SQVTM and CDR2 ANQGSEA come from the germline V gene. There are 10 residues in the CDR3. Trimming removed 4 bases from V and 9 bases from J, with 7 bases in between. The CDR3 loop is CSVGRSEQFF. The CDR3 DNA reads TGCAGCGTTGGACGGAGTGAGCAGTTCTTC.

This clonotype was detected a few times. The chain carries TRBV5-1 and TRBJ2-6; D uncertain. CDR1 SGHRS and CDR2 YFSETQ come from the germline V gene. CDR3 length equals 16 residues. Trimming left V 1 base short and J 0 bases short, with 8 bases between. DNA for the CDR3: TGCGCCAGCAGCTTGAATATAGGCTCTGGGGCCAACGTCCTGACTTTC. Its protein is CASSLNIGSGANVLTF.

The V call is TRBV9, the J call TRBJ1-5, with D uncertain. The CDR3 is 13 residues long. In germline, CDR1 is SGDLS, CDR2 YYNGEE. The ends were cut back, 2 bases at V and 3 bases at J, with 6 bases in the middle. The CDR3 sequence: CASSVADNQPQHF. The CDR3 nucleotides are TGTGCCAGCAGCGTTGCGGACAATCAGCCCCAGCATTTT.

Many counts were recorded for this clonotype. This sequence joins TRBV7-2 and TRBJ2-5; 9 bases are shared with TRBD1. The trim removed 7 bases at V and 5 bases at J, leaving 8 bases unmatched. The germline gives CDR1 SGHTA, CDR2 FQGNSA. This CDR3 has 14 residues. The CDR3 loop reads CASTLTGGRETQYF. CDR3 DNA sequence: TGTGCCAGCACCTTGACAGGGGGACGGGAGACCCAGTACTTC.

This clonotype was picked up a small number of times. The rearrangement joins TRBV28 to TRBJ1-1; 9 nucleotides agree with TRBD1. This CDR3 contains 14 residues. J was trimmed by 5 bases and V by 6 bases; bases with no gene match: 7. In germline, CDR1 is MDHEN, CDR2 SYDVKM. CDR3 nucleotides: TGTGCCAGCAGCCCCGGGACAGGGCTGACTGAAGCTTTCTTT. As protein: CASSPGTGLTEAFF.

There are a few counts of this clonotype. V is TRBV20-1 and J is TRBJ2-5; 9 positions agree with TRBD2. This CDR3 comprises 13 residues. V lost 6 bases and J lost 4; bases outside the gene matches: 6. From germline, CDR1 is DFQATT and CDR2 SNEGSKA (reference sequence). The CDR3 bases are TGCAGTGCCACTCATAGCGGGAGAGAGACCCAGTACTTC. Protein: CSATHSGRETQYF.

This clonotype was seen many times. The DNA of the CDR3 is TGTGCCACCAGCAGAGATCGGGGCGGGGTAAAAGCTTTCTTT. Its protein product is CATSRDRGGVKAFF. The chain has TRBV15 and TRBJ1-1; perhaps TRBD1 as D (5 bases). The CDR3 is 14 amino acids. Trimming removed 0 bases at V and 9 bases at J, with 14 bases between. Germline CDR1 LNHNV, CDR2 YYDKDF (reference sequence).

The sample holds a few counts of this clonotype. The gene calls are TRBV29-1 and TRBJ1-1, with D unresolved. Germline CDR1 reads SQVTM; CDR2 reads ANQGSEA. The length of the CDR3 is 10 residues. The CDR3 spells CGRLNTEAFF. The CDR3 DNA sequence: TGCGGCCGGCTGAACACTGAAGCTTTCTTT. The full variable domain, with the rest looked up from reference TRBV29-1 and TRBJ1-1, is SAVISQKPSRDICQRGTSLTIQCQVDSQVTMMFWYRQQPGQSLTLIATANQGSEATYESGFVIDKFPISRPNLTFSTLTVSNMSPEDSSIYLCGRLNTEAFFGQGTRLTVV.

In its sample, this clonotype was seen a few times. CDR3 residues: CASSPGTGDTGELFF. The CDR3 bases are TGTGCCAGCAGCCCAGGGACAGGGGACACCGGGGAGCTGTTTTTT. V is TRBV7-6 and J is TRBJ2-2; 10 bases fit TRBD1. CDR1 is SGHVS and CDR2 is FNYEAQ in the germline V gene. CDR3 length equals 15 residues. The ends lost 5 bases at V and 3 bases at J; junction bases unmatched: 3.